The 10 T cell receptor beta chains below all came from one sample that was sequenced in a study of CD8 T cells in Susac syndrome. The RNA, about 0.45 to 1 ug, was put through reverse transcription using random hexamers. One entry per CDR3 protein, called by TCRdb with MiXCR from the immunoSEQ multiplex PCR reads. Altogether some 150,000 distinct CDR3 sequences are present, approximately 93% being singletons, with the ten largest covering nearly 0.085%. The material sequenced was CD4+ T cells from PBMCs. Receptor source: a human donor in good health.

The gene calls are TRBV6-4 and TRBJ2-5; D is undetermined. Trimming stripped 4 bases from V and 3 bases from J, with 6 bases between. The CDR3 spans 12 residues. Germline V gene data show CDR1 as MRHNA and CDR2 as SNTAGT. CDR3 sequence (DNA): TGTGCCAGCAGTGCTCGGGAAGAGACCCAGTACTTC. Translating gives CASSAREETQYF.

The chain joins TRBV7-8 to TRBJ2-6, with 10 bases matching TRBD1. CDR1 and CDR2 (germline): SGHVS, FQNEAQ. V trimming: 3 bases; J trimming: 0 bases; junction bases outside the gene matches: 5. The CDR3 loop spans 18 amino acids. The CDR3 reads CASSFWDRGSSGANVLTF. The DNA of the CDR3 is TGTGCCAGCAGCTTCTGGGACAGGGGCTCCTCTGGGGCCAACGTCCTGACTTTC.

V is TRBV5-1 and J is TRBJ2-3; D is uncertain. The CDR3 length is 14 residues. Germline CDR1 and CDR2: SGHRS and YFSETQ. V lost 0 bases and J 5 bases, leaving 10 bases between the germline ends. The DNA of the CDR3 is TGCGCCAGCAGCTTGGACGATACCAGAGATACGCAGTATTTT. Its translation: CASSLDDTRDTQYF.

The chain has TRBV6-6 and TRBJ2-3; possible D gene TRBD1, 5 bases. Per the germline V gene, CDR1 is MNHNY and CDR2 is SVGAGI (reference sequence). Trimming cost V 7 bases and J 4 bases, with 12 bases left between them. This CDR3 contains 13 residues. CDR3 loop: CASKDQGADTQYF. CDR3 DNA: TGTGCCAGCAAGGATCAGGGCGCAGATACGCAGTATTTT.

This chain uses TRBV12-3 or TRBV12-4 with TRBJ2-4; 8 nucleotides line up with TRBD1. V lost 2 bases and J lost 6; bases outside the gene matches: 9. The CDR3 runs 16 residues. The CDR3 here is CASSLQGATSRNIQYF. The DNA of the CDR3 is TGTGCCAGCAGTTTACAGGGGGCGACCTCAAGAAACATTCAGTACTTC.

The chain recombines TRBV4-1 with TRBJ2-5; 9 nucleotides align to TRBD1. Losses at the gene ends were 3 bases for V and 5 bases for J; bases not matched to a gene: 10. CDR3 length: 16 residues. CDR1 and CDR2 from the germline V gene are MGHRA and YSYEKL. CDR3 protein: CASSHDGTGTVETQYF. DNA of the CDR3: TGCGCCAGCAGCCACGACGGGACAGGGACTGTGGAGACCCAGTACTTC.

The DNA of the CDR3 is TGTGCCAGCAGCTTATCGGCCGGGCGGAGAGGCTACACCTTC. This gives the protein CASSLSAGRRGYTF. This sequence joins TRBV7-9 and TRBJ1-2; no firm D call. V lost 2 bases and J 8 bases, leaving 15 bases between the germline ends. CDR3 length equals 14 residues. Per germline, CDR1 SEHNR and CDR2 FQNEAQ (reference sequence).

The genes are TRBV10-3 and TRBJ1-4, with D unclear. Germline CDR1 reads ENHRY; CDR2 reads SYGVKD. This CDR3 comprises 15 residues. V was trimmed by 0 bases and J by 5 bases, leaving 10 bases between them. The DNA for the CDR3 is TGTGCCATCAGTGAGTCGGGCCAGAAAAATGAAAAACTGTTTTTT. Translating it yields CAISESGQKNEKLFF.

This rearrangement joins TRBV7-8 to TRBJ2-5, with D possibly TRBD1 on 6 matching bases. This CDR3 is built from 15 residues. The V gene's germline CDR1 is SGHVS and CDR2 FQNEAQ. Trimming removed 5 bases at V and 2 bases at J, with 15 bases between. Written as DNA, the CDR3 is TGTGCCAGCAGCCAGGGGTCACTATTTCAAGAGACCCAGTACTTC. Amino acids: CASSQGSLFQETQYF.

DNA of the CDR3: TGCAGCGTTGGGGGGGGGTATCAGCCCCAGCATTTT. As protein: CSVGGGYQPQHF. V usage is TRBV29-1 and J usage is TRBJ1-5; the D gene is possibly TRBD1 (5 bases). The CDR3 consists of 12 residues. Germline-derived CDR1 and CDR2 are SQVTM and ANQGSEA. The V gene lost 4 bases and the J gene lost 5 bases, with 9 bases spanning the gap. Filled out from reference TRBV29-1 and TRBJ1-5, the complete variable domain reads SAVISQKPSRDICQRGTSLTIQCQVDSQVTMMFWYRQQPGQSLTLIATANQGSEATYESGFVIDKFPISRPNLTFSTLTVSNMSPEDSSIYLCSVGGGYQPQHFGDGTRLSIL.